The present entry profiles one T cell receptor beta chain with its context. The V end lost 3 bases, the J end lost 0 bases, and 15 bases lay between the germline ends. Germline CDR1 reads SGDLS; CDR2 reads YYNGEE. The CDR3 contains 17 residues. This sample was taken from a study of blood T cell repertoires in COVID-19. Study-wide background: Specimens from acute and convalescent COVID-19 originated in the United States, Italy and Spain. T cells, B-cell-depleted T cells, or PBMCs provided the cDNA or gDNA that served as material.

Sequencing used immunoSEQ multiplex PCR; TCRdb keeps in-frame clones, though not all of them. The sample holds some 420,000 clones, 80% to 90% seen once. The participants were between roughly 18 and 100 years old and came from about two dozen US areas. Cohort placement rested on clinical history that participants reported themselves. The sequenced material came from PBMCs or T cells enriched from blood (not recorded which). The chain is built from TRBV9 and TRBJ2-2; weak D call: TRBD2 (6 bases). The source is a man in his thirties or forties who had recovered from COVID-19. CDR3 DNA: TGTGCCAGCAGCGGGCGACGGAGGGACGCGAACACCGGGGAGCTGTTTTTT. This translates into CASSGRRRDANTGELFF.